This T cell receptor beta chain stems from a study of T cells in Graves' hyperthyroidism and ophthalmopathy. Study-level results: In blood, most of the thyroid clonotypes expanded above 0.001 were also present.

Regarding this clonotype: Its target is unknown. A much larger clone lies one base from this, so it may be a read error.

The germline V gene encodes CDR1 SNHLY and CDR2 FYNNEI. Trimming cost V 0 bases and J 4 bases, with 0 bases left between them. This CDR3 is 12 amino acids long. Researchers amplified the TCR beta CDR3 regions from RNA transcripts. The HTBI set primed first-round TCR CDR3 RT-PCR. A single record per CDR3 protein comes from TCRdb applying MiXCR to the multiplex PCR reads. The sample yields 750,000 to 900,000 distinct CDR3 sequences, 38% seen once. This chain links TRBV2 with TRBJ2-2; D unclear. This receptor was obtained from a man younger than 30 with Graves' hyperthyroidism. The sequencing input was blood. CDR3 in DNA: TGTGCCAGCAGTGAAGCCACCGGGGAGCTGTTTTTT. Residues: CASSEATGELFF. The full variable domain, in which reference TRBV2 and TRBJ2-2 provide the parts outside the CDR3, is EPEVTQTPSHQVTQMGQEVILRCVPISNHLYFYWYRQILGQKVEFLVSFYNNEISEKSEIFDDQFSVERPDGSNFTLKIRSTKLEDSAMYFCASSEATGELFFGEGSRLTVL.